This TCR beta chain was identified in a study of blood T cell repertoires in COVID-19. Across the whole study: Whether acute or convalescent, the COVID-19 samples came from the United States, Italy and Spain. In each case, the material was cDNA or gDNA derived from T cells, B-cell-depleted T cells, or PBMCs.

Authors' processing steps: Researchers report that nucleated cell counts were estimated from reference gene primer amplification. Using immunoSEQ multiplex PCR, the repertoire was profiled, and TCRdb retains in-frame clones only, with some absent. That table supplies the V and J calls and clone size; D and trimming were determined from the DNA. The table shows roughly 160,000 clones, with approximately 91% occurring only once. Per the germline V gene, CDR1 is SEHNR and CDR2 is FQNEAQ (reference sequence). The CDR3 length is 15 residues. V was clipped by 5 bases and J by 4 bases, with 17 bases between them.

This sequence was found in a man aged 18 to 30 with acute or convalescent COVID-19. The sequenced material came from peripheral blood. The chain couples TRBV7-9 to TRBJ2-5; possibly TRBD1 for D (7 bases). The CDR3 region is CASSLGQEAGETQYF. The CDR3 DNA is TGTGCCAGCAGCCTTGGACAGGAAGCGGGAGAGACCCAGTACTTC.